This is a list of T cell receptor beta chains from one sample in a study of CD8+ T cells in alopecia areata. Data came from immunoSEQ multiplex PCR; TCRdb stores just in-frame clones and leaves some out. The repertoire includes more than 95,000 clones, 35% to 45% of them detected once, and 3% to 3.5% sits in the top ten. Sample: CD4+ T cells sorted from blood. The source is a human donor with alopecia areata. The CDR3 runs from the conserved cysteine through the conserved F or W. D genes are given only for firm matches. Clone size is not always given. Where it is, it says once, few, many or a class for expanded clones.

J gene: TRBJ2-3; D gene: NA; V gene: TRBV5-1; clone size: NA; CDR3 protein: CASSQGPTTDTQYF; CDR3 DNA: TGCGCCAGCAGCCAGGGGCCCACCACAGATACGCAGTATTTT
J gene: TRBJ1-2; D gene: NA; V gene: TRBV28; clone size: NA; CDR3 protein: CASTLFPGSYTF; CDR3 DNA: TGTGCCAGCACCCTTTTCCCGGGTAGCTACACCTTC
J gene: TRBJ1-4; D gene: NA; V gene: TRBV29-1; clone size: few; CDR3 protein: CSVLGDGEKLFF; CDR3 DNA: TGCAGCGTTCTCGGGGATGGGGAAAAACTGTTTTTT
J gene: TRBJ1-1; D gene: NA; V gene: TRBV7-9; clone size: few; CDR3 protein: CASSLSAGEAFF; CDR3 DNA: TGTGCCAGCAGCTTGTCGGCAGGGGAAGCTTTCTTT
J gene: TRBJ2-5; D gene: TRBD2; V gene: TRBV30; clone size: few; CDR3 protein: CAWSVRPLAAQETQYF; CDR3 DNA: TGTGCCTGGAGTGTACGACCGCTAGCGGCGCAAGAGACCCAGTACTTC
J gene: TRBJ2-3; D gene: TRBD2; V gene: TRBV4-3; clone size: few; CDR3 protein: CASSQEPRTSVHF; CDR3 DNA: TGCGCCAGCAGCCAAGAGCCAAGGACTAGTGTTCATTTT
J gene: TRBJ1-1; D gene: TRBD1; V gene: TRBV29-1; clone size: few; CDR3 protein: CSAQGMNTEAFF; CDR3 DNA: TGCAGCGCACAGGGGATGAACACTGAAGCTTTCTTT
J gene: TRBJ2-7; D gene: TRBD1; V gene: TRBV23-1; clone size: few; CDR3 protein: CASSQSNRDRAPWDEQYF; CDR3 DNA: TGCGCCAGCAGTCAATCCAACCGGGACAGGGCACCTTGGGACGAGCAGTACTTC
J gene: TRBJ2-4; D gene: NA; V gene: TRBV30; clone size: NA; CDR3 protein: CAWSEDRSVQYF; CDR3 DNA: TGTGCCTGGTCGGAGGATAGGAGCGTTCAGTACTTC
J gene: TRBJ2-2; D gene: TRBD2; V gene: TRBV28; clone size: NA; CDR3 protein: CASISSGRSAGELFF; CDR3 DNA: TGTGCCAGCATCAGTAGCGGGAGGTCCGCCGGGGAGCTGTTTTTT
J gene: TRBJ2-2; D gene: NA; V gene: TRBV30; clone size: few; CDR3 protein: CAGSKTGTGELFF; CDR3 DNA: TGTGCCGGAAGCAAGACGGGCACCGGGGAGCTGTTTTTT
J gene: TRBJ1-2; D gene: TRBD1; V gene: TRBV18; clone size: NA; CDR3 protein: CASSLGTANDGYTF; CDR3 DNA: TGTGCCAGCTCACTTGGGACAGCCAACGATGGCTACACCTTC
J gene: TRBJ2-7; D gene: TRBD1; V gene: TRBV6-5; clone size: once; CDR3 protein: CASSYTYGTGYEQYF; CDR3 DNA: TGTGCCAGCAGTTACACCTATGGGACAGGGTACGAGCAGTACTTC
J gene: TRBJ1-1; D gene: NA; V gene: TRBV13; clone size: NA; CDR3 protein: CASSLRGSPFF; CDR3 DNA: TGTGCCAGCAGCTTACGGGGATCCCCTTTCTTT
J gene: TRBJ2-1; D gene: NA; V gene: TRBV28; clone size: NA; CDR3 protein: CASSYPGGGSEQFF; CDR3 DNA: TGTGCCAGCAGTTACCCTGGGGGCGGGTCGGAGCAGTTCTTC
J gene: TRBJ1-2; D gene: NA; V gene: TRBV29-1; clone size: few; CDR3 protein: CSASLGQANYGYTF; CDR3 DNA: TGCAGCGCCAGCCTGGGGCAGGCTAACTATGGCTACACCTTC
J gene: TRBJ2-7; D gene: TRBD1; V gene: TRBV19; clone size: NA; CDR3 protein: CASSDRTGPYEQYF; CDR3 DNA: TGTGCCAGTAGTGACAGGACAGGCCCCTACGAGCAGTACTTC
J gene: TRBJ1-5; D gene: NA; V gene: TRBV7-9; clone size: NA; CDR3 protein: CASGQSNQPQHF; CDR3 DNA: TGTGCCAGCGGGCAGTCCAATCAGCCCCAGCATTTT
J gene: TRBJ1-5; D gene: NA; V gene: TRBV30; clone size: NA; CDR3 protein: CAWSDSLLAQPQHF; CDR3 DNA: TGTGCCTGGAGTGACAGCCTCTTGGCTCAGCCCCAGCATTTT
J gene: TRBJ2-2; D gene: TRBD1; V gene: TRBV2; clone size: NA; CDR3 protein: CASSSEQGAAGELFF; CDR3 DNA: TGTGCCAGCAGTTCCGAACAGGGGGCCGCCGGGGAGCTGTTTTTT
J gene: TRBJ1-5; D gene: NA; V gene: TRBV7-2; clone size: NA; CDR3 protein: CASSLMTRNQPQHF; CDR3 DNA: TGTGCCAGCAGCCTGATGACCCGCAATCAGCCCCAGCATTTT
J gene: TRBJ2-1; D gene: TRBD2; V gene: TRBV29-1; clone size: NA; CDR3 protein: CSVGYSSGSYNEQFF; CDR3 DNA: TGCAGCGTTGGGTACTCTAGCGGGAGTTACAATGAGCAGTTCTTC
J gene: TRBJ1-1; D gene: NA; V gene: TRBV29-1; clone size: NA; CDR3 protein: CSVAQGLGTEAFF; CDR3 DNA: TGCAGCGTCGCCCAAGGGTTAGGCACTGAAGCTTTCTTT
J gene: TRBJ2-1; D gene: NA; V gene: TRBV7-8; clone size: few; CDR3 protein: CASSLRVSSYNEQFF; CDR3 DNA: TGTGCCAGCAGCTTAAGGGTCAGCTCCTACAATGAGCAGTTCTTC
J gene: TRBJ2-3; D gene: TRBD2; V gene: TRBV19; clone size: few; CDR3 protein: CASSISGLAGRTDTQYF; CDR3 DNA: TGTGCCAGTAGTATCTCGGGACTAGCGGGACGCACAGATACGCAGTATTTT
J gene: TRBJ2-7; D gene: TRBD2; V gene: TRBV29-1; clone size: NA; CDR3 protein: CSVHGTSGTYEQYF; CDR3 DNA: TGCAGCGTCCACGGGACTAGCGGAACCTACGAGCAGTACTTC
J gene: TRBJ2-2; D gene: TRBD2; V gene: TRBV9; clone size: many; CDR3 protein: CASSVVPGGPSGELFF; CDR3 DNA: TGTGCCAGCAGCGTAGTCCCGGGAGGGCCGTCCGGGGAGCTGTTTTTT
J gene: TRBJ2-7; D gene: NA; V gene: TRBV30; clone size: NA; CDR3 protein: CAWSVQGPYEQYF; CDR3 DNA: TGTGCCTGGAGTGTACAGGGCCCCTACGAGCAGTACTTC
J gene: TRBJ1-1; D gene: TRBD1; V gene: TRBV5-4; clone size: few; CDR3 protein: CASSWGDRAAFF; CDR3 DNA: TGTGCCAGCAGCTGGGGGGACAGGGCAGCTTTCTTT
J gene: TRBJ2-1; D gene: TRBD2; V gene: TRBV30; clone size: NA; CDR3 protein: CAWSAQRDHQFF; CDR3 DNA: TGTGCCTGGAGTGCCCAGCGGGATCATCAGTTCTTC
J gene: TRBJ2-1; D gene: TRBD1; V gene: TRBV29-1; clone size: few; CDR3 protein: CSGSGTGRSYNEQFF; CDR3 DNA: TGCAGCGGTTCCGGGACAGGGCGCTCCTACAATGAGCAGTTCTTC
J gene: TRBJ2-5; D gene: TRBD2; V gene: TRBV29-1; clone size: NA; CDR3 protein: CSAAAGNQETQYF; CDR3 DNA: TGCAGCGCTGCAGCGGGAAACCAAGAGACCCAGTACTTC
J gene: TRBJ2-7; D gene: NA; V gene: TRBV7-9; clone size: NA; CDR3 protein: CASSLAGGDEQYF; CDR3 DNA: TGTGCCAGCAGCTTAGCTGGCGGGGATGAGCAGTACTTC
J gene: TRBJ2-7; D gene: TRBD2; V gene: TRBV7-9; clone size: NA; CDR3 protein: CASSGGLAGIASYEQYF; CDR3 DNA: TGTGCCAGCAGCGGTGGACTAGCGGGGATAGCCTCCTACGAGCAGTACTTC
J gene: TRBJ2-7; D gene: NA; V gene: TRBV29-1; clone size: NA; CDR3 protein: CSAARAETYEQYF; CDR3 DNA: TGCAGCGCAGCGAGAGCGGAAACCTACGAGCAGTACTTC
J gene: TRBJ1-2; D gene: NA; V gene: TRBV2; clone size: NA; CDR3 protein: CASSVGGGYTF; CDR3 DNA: TGTGCCAGCAGCGTTGGTGGCGGCTACACCTTC
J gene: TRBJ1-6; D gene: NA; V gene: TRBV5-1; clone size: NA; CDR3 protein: CASRAPPDTYNSPLHF; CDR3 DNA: TGCGCCAGCAGAGCCCCCCCGGACACCTATAATTCACCCCTCCACTTT
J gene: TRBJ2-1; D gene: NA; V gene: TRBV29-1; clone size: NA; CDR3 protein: CSVESVSQRFF; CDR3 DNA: TGCAGCGTTGAATCGGTCTCCCAGAGGTTCTTC
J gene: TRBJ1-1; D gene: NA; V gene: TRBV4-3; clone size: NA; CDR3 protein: CASSQDPSRTEAFF; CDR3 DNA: TGCGCCAGCAGCCAAGACCCCAGCCGCACTGAAGCTTTCTTT
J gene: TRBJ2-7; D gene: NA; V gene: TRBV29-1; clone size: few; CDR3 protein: CSVSPRSGEQYF; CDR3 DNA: TGCAGCGTTAGCCCGCGGTCGGGAGAGCAGTACTTC
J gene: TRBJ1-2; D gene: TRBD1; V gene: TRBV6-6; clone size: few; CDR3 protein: CASRTGTGEVGYTF; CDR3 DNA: TGTGCCAGCAGAACCGGGACAGGGGAAGTGGGCTACACCTTC
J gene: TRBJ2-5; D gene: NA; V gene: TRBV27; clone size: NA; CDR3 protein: CASSFTRGGGTQYF; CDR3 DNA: TGTGCCAGCAGCTTCACGCGGGGCGGTGGGACCCAGTACTTC
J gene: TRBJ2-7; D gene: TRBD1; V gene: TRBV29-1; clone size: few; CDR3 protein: CSAGQGARSYEQYF; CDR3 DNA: TGCAGCGCCGGACAGGGGGCTAGATCCTACGAGCAGTACTTC
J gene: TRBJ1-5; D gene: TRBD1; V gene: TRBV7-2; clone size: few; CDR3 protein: CASSLTGADQPQHF; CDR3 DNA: TGTGCCAGCAGCTTAACAGGGGCGGATCAGCCCCAGCATTTT
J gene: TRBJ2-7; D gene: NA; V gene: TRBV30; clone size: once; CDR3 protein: CAWRTVTSGYEQYF; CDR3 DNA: TGTGCCTGGAGGACAGTAACCTCGGGCTACGAGCAGTACTTC
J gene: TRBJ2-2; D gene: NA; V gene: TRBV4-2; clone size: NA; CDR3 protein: CASSPHLGELFF; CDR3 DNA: TGTGCCAGCAGCCCTCACCTGGGGGAGCTGTTTTTT